The 26 T cell receptor beta chains in this list originate from one sample, sequenced in a study of T cell changes during pregnancy in multiple sclerosis. Here immunoSEQ multiplex PCR was the method, and the copy in TCRdb shows in-frame clones only, minus some. The data show about 46,000 clones, around 93% seen once. This specimen was CD8+ T cells from peripheral blood mononuclear cells, taken in the second trimester of pregnancy. The receptors derive from a female donor with multiple sclerosis, enrolled in a pregnancy study.

The chain couples TRBV30 to TRBJ2-5; maybe TRBD1 (6 bases). CDR3 length: 12 amino acids. CDR1 is GTSNPN and CDR2 is SVGIG in the germline V gene (reference sequence). Between the trimmed V and J ends, which lost 5 bases and 2 bases, there was a span of 9 bases. In DNA form, the CDR3 reads TGTGCCTGGGACAGGAGTCAAGAGACCCAGTACTTC. Protein sequence: CAWDRSQETQYF.

This sequence joins TRBV4-1 and TRBJ1-4; tentative D call: TRBD1 (5 bases). Trimming stripped 0 bases from V and 8 bases from J, with 16 bases between. The CDR3 sequence is 16 residues long. The germline V gene has CDR1 MGHRA and CDR2 YSYEKL. CDR3 amino acids: CASSQEQAQVVEKLFF. In DNA, the CDR3 is TGCGCCAGCAGCCAAGAACAGGCCCAGGTAGTGGAAAAACTGTTTTTT.

V gene TRBV6-5 combines with J gene TRBJ1-1; a possible D gene is TRBD1 (5 bases). Germline V gene sequence: CDR1 MNHEY, CDR2 SVGAGI. The CDR3 is made up of 12 amino acids. The V end lost 4 bases, the J end lost 6 bases, and 9 bases lay between the germline ends. This CDR3 reads CASSSQTAEAFF. DNA of the CDR3: TGTGCCAGCAGTTCCCAGACAGCTGAAGCTTTCTTT.

The CDR3 nucleotides read TGTGCCAGCAGCCTGGACAGCTCCTACGAGCAGTACTTC. Translated, it gives CASSLDSSYEQYF. The V and J genes are TRBV9 and TRBJ2-7; D is possibly TRBD1 (6 bases). The CDR3 has 13 residues. Germline CDR1 reads SGDLS; CDR2 reads YYNGEE. The germline V and J ends were trimmed by 4 bases and 0 bases, with 8 bases remaining between them.

This clone occurred a few times. V is TRBV6-5 and J is TRBJ1-1, with D tentatively TRBD1 (5 bases). V was pared by 4 bases and J by 3 bases, with 9 bases between. The germline V gene encodes CDR1 MNHEY and CDR2 SVGAGI. The CDR3 runs 13 residues. The chain's CDR3 is CASSSRVDTEAFF. CDR3 DNA sequence: TGTGCCAGCAGTTCCAGGGTGGACACTGAAGCTTTCTTT.

This chain uses TRBV19 with TRBJ2-7; tentative D call: TRBD1 (6 bases). Per the germline V gene, CDR1 is LNHDA and CDR2 is SQIVND (reference sequence). Trimming shortened V by 8 bases and J by 5 bases, and 25 bases separated the two germline ends. This CDR3 region has 16 residues. The CDR3 is CASHPGTSQHQHEQYF. CDR3 in DNA: TGTGCCAGTCATCCAGGGACATCGCAGCACCAACACGAGCAGTACTTC.

This clone showed up just once. The chain recombines TRBV7-3 with TRBJ2-7; possibly TRBD1 for D (5 bases). The V end lost 3 bases, the J end lost 6 bases, and 12 bases lay between the germline ends. This CDR3 is 13 amino acids long. Germline V gene sequence: CDR1 SGHTA, CDR2 FQGTGA. CDR3 residues: CASSFQGGGEQYF. CDR3 bases: TGTGCCAGCAGCTTTCAGGGTGGTGGCGAGCAGTACTTC. The full variable domain, completed using reference TRBV7-3 and TRBJ2-7, is GAGVSQTPSNKVTEKGKYVELRCDPISGHTALYWYRQSLGQGPEFLIYFQGTGAADDSGLPNDRFFAVRPEGSVSTLKIQRTERGDSAVYLCASSFQGGGEQYFGPGTRLTVT.

J is TRBJ1-2 and V is TRBV4-1, with 7 nucleotides matching TRBD1. Losses at the gene ends were 3 bases for V and 4 bases for J; bases not matched to a gene: 5. This CDR3 contains 14 residues. Germline loops: CDR1 MGHRA, CDR2 YSYEKL. The CDR3, as DNA: TGCGCCAGCAGCCAGGCACAGGGGAGCTATGGCTACACCTTC. It encodes CASSQAQGSYGYTF.

The DNA of the CDR3 is TGTGCCAGCAGTTACTCCGGGACAGGCTACGAGCAGTACTTC. This codes for CASSYSGTGYEQYF. The chain links TRBV6-5 to TRBJ2-7; TRBD1 aligns across 8 bases. The CDR3 is made up of 14 amino acids. V was clipped by 0 bases and J by 3 bases; unmatched bases: 1. From germline, CDR1 is MNHEY and CDR2 SVGAGI.

The gene calls are TRBV7-6 and TRBJ1-3, with 8 bases lining up with TRBD1. J lost 0 bases, V lost 2 bases, and 3 bases had no gene match. The CDR3 totals 16 residues. Germline loops: CDR1 SGHVS, CDR2 FNYEAQ. CDR3 amino acids: CASSLWDRSSGNTIYF. CDR3 coding DNA: TGTGCCAGCAGCTTATGGGACAGGAGCTCTGGAAACACCATATATTTT.

This clone showed up just once. The V call is TRBV19, the J call TRBJ2-7, with D tentatively TRBD1 (5 bases). The CDR3 contains 14 residues. The germline V gene encodes CDR1 LNHDA and CDR2 SQIVND (reference sequence). V was clipped by 3 bases and J by 4 bases, with 13 bases between them. The CDR3 is CASSISGFVYEQYF. The CDR3 nucleotides read TGTGCCAGTAGTATTTCAGGGTTCGTGTACGAGCAGTACTTC. Full variable domain (rest looked up from reference TRBV19 and TRBJ2-7): DGGITQSPKYLFRKEGQNVTLSCEQNLNHDAMYWYRQDPGQGLRLIYYSQIVNDFQKGDIAEGYSVSREKKESFPLTVTSAQKNPTAFYLCASSISGFVYEQYFGPGTRLTVT.

This rearrangement joins TRBV9 to TRBJ2-7; possible D gene TRBD2, 6 bases. CDR1 and CDR2 from the germline V gene are SGDLS and YYNGEE. The CDR3 has 16 residues. Trimming removed 1 base at V and 2 bases at J, with 16 bases between. The CDR3 loop is CASSVRSASATYEQYF. CDR3 nucleotides: TGTGCCAGCAGCGTACGGTCGGCTAGCGCAACCTACGAGCAGTACTTC.

The V gene is TRBV2, the J gene TRBJ1-5; possible D gene TRBD1, 6 bases. Per germline, CDR1 SNHLY and CDR2 FYNNEI. Trimming removed 10 bases from V and 0 bases from J, with 16 bases in between. CDR3 length: 15 amino acids. The CDR3 DNA sequence: TGTGCCACCCGAGGGGGAGGGGGTAGCAATCAGCCCCAGCATTTT. Translating it yields CATRGGGGSNQPQHF.

The chain employs TRBV27 and TRBJ1-5; maybe TRBD1 (5 bases). Trimming removed 4 bases at V and 0 bases at J, with 10 bases between. CDR1 and CDR2 (germline): MNHEY, SMNVEV (reference sequence). CDR3 length: 15 amino acids. DNA for the CDR3: TGTGCCAGCAGTTACTCCAGGGCTAGCAATCAGCCCCAGCATTTT. Translating it yields CASSYSRASNQPQHF.

The chain couples TRBV11-3 to TRBJ2-5; tentative D call: TRBD1 (8 bases). V lost 4 bases and J lost 4, with 19 bases in between. The CDR3 loop spans 16 amino acids. CDR1 SGHNT and CDR2 YENEEA come from the germline V gene. CDR3 DNA sequence: TGTGCCAGCAGCTCCGGGGGGCAGGGGGCTGGAGAGACCCAGTACTTC. Translation gives CASSSGGQGAGETQYF.

The V and J genes are TRBV9 and TRBJ2-6; 8 nucleotides match TRBD1. Losses at the gene ends were 4 bases for V and 1 base for J; bases not matched to a gene: 19. CDR1 and CDR2 from the germline V gene are SGDLS and YYNGEE. The CDR3 is made up of 21 amino acids. CDR3: CASSNYGPRGQPTSGANVLTF. The CDR3 bases are TGTGCCAGCAGCAACTATGGGCCCAGGGGGCAACCGACGTCTGGGGCCAACGTCCTGACTTTC.

The V call is TRBV27, the J call TRBJ1-2; 8 bases are shared with TRBD1. The CDR3 extends over 16 amino acids. CDR1 and CDR2 (germline): MNHEY, SMNVEV (reference sequence). V lost 3 bases and J lost 6; bases outside the gene matches: 12. In DNA, the CDR3 is TGTGCCAGCAGTTTCTTAGGGGGACAGGAAGCTAATGGCTACACCTTC. It specifies CASSFLGGQEANGYTF.

The rearrangement uses TRBV7-3 and TRBJ2-1; D gene uncertain. This CDR3 comprises 13 residues. CDR1 and CDR2 from the germline V gene are SGHTA and FQGTGA. The V end was cut by 0 bases, the J end by 9 bases, with 9 bases between. The CDR3, as DNA: TGTGCCAGCAGCTTAACCCCGGTCCGTGAGCAGTTCTTC. Residues: CASSLTPVREQFF.

The chain uses TRBV7-3 and TRBJ1-6, with D unclear. The CDR3 is 13 residues long. CDR1 is SGHTA and CDR2 is FQGTGA in the germline V gene. V lost 5 bases and J lost 6, with 8 bases in between. CDR3: CASSAVFNSPLHF. In DNA, the CDR3 is TGTGCCAGCAGCGCAGTCTTTAATTCACCCCTCCACTTT.

The chain is built from TRBV9 and TRBJ2-5, with a tentative D call TRBD1 (8 bases). The CDR3 is made up of 17 amino acids. Looked up from germline, CDR1 is SGDLS and CDR2 is YYNGEE. Trimming took off 0 bases at V and 7 bases at J, with 22 bases between the two ends. For the CDR3, the DNA is TGTGCCAGCAGCGTAGGGGGGGGCAGGGGGCTTATGGGGACCCAGTACTTC. Amino acids: CASSVGGGRGLMGTQYF.

The chain is built from TRBV5-4 and TRBJ1-2; D remains unclear. Germline assignment: CDR1 SGHNT and CDR2 YYREEE (reference sequence). The CDR3 runs to 14 residues. Trimming left V 0 bases short and J 0 bases short, with 6 bases between. The CDR3 DNA reads as TGTGCCAGCAGCTTGGGGGCAGCTAACTATGGCTACACCTTC. Translation gives CASSLGAANYGYTF.

The V gene is TRBV5-6, the J gene TRBJ1-1; D might be TRBD1 (6 bases). V was clipped by 5 bases and J by 5 bases, with 13 bases between them. Per germline, CDR1 SGHDT and CDR2 YYEEEE. CDR3 length: 13 amino acids. In DNA form, the CDR3 reads TGTGCCAGCAGTCACGGAAGGGGGACTGAAGCTTTCTTT. This sequence encodes CASSHGRGTEAFF.

The chain uses TRBV5-4 and TRBJ2-1; 14 nucleotides line up with TRBD2. The CDR3 runs 15 residues. After removal of 3 bases from V and 5 bases from J, the junction contained 1 base not matched to a gene. In germline, CDR1 is SGHNT, CDR2 YYREEE (reference sequence). CDR3 coding DNA: TGTGCCAGCAGCTCGGGACTAGCGGGAGACAATGAGCAGTTCTTC. Its translation is CASSSGLAGDNEQFF.

This clone was picked up one time. The gene calls are TRBV19 and TRBJ2-4; 8 bases are shared with TRBD1. The junction had 11 bases not matched to a gene; V was cut back by 4 bases and J by 0 bases. This CDR3 region has 18 residues. Germline assignment: CDR1 LNHDA and CDR2 SQIVND (reference sequence). The CDR3 DNA follows: TGTGCCAGTAGTAGGGGGGCCTCAGGGGGCAGAGCCAAAAACATTCAGTACTTC. Translating gives CASSRGASGGRAKNIQYF.

The gene calls are TRBV5-4 and TRBJ2-3; 15 positions agree with TRBD2. V shed 4 bases, J shed 6 bases, and the junction held 6 bases outside the gene matches. The CDR3 runs 16 residues. Germline CDR1 SGHNT, CDR2 YYREEE (reference sequence). CDR3 sequence: CASSLAGTSGGDTQYF. The CDR3 DNA sequence: TGTGCCAGCAGCCTGGCCGGGACTAGCGGGGGGGATACGCAGTATTTT.

The rearrangement joins TRBV9 to TRBJ1-6, with 8 bases lining up with TRBD1. V shed 3 bases and J 9 bases; nucleotides not matched to a gene: 5. The V gene's germline CDR1 is SGDLS and CDR2 YYNGEE. There are 14 residues in the CDR3. The CDR3 reads CASSGTGSLSPLHF. For the CDR3, the DNA is TGTGCCAGCAGCGGGACAGGGAGTCTTTCACCCCTCCACTTT.